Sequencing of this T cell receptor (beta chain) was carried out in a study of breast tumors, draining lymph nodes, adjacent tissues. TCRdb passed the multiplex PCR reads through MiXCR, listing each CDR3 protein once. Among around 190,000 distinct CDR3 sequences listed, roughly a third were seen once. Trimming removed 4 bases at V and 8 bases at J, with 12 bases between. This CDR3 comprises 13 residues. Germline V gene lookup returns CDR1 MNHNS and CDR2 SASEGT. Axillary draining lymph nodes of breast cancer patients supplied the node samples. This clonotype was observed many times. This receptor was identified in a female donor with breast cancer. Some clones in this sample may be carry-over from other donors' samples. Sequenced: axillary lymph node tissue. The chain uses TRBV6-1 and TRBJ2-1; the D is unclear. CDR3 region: CASSVWEGDEQFF. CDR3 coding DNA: TGTGCCAGCAGTGTATGGGAAGGCGATGAGCAGTTCTTC.